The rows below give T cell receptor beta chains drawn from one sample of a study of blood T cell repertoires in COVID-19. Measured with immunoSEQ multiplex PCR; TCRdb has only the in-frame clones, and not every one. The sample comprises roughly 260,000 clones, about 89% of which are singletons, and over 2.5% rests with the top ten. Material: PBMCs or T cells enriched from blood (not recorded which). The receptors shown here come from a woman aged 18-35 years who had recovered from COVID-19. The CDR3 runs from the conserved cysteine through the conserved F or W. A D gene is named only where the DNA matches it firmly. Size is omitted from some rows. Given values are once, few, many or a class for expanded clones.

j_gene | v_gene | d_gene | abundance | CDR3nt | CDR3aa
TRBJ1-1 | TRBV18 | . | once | TGTGCCAGCTCACCCTCGGGGAACAGGGTCGGCACTGAAGCTTTCTTT | CASSPSGNRVGTEAFF
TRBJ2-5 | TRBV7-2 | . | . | TGTGCCAGCAGCTTAGGTCGGCAAGAGACCCAGTACTTC | CASSLGRQETQYF
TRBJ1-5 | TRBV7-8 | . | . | TGTGCCAGCAGTACCCAGAGGAGCAATCAGCCCCAGCATTTT | CASSTQRSNQPQHF
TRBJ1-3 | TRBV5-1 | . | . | TGCGCCAGCAGCTACGCGACAGGATACTCTGGAAACACCATATATTTT | CASSYATGYSGNTIYF
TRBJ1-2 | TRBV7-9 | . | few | TGTGCCAGCAGCTTACCCTTTTGGGGCCGGTCACAGGCAGACTATGGCTACACCTTC | CASSLPFWGRSQADYGYTF
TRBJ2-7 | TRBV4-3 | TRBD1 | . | TGCGCCAGCAGCCCGGGGTTGATGCTTGACAGGGGTTTAGGAGAGCAGTACTTC | CASSPGLMLDRGLGEQYF
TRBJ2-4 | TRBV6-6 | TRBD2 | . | TGTGCCAGCAGCTCCCTTCCTGGACTAGCGGGGGGGCAACCCAAAAACATTCAGTACTTC | CASSSLPGLAGGQPKNIQYF
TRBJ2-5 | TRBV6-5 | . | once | TGTGCCAGCAGTTACAGTCGGGGTACGGAGACCCAGTACTTC | CASSYSRGTETQYF
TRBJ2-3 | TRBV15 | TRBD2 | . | TGTGCCACCAGCAGAGATTGGGTTTCTAGCGGAACCACAGATACGCAGTATTTT | CATSRDWVSSGTTDTQYF
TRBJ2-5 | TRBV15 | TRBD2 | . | TGTGCCACCAGCAGCGGTTCTAGCGGGTTACGAGAGACCCAGTACTTC | CATSSGSSGLRETQYF
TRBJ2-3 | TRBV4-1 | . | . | TGCGCCAGCAGCCGGGTGGGACTCCTGAGGGCAGATACGCAGTATTTT | CASSRVGLLRADTQYF
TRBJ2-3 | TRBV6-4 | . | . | TGTGCCAGCAGTGTCGAGGGACACACAGATACGCAGTATTTT | CASSVEGHTDTQYF
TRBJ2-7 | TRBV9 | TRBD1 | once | TGTGCCAGCAGCCCGAGACAGGGAAAGATCTACGAGCAGTACTTC | CASSPRQGKIYEQYF
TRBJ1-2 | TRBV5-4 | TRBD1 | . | TGTGCCAGCAGCATCGGACAGGGGAACTTCTATGGCTACACCTTC | CASSIGQGNFYGYTF
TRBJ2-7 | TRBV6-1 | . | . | TGTGCCAGCAGTGAAGTTGAGGGGGGGCCTTACGAGCAGTACTTC | CASSEVEGGPYEQYF
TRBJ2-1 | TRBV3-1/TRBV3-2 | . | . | TGTGCCAGCAGCCAAGATGTGGGGGGCTCCTACAATGAGCAGTTCTTC | CASSQDVGGSYNEQFF
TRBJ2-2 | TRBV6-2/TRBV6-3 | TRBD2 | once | TGTGCCAGCAGTGACCTTAGCGGGGGCCCTCGAGGCACCGGGGAGCTGTTTTTT | CASSDLSGGPRGTGELFF
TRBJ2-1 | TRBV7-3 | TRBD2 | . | TGTGCCAGCAGCTTTTCTCTAGCGGGAGAGAAAAATGAGCAGTTCTTC | CASSFSLAGEKNEQFF
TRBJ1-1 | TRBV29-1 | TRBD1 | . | TGCAGCGTAATTAAACAGGGGGCCGGGACTGAAGCTTTCTTT | CSVIKQGAGTEAFF
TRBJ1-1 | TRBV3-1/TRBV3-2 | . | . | TGTGCCAGCAGCCAACTTGGTCAGGCGAACACTGAAGCTTTCTTT | CASSQLGQANTEAFF
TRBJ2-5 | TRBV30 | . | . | TGTGCCTGGAGCCGGGAGACCCAGTACTTC | CAWSRETQYF
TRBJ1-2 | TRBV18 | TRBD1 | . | TGTGCCAGCTCACCACAGGGACAGGGGACCTATGGCTACACCTTC | CASSPQGQGTYGYTF
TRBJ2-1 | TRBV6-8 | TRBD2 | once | TGTGCCAGCAGTTCACCCCGTAGCGGGAGGGCCGGGAATGAGCAGTTCTTC | CASSSPRSGRAGNEQFF
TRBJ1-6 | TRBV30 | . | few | TGTGCCTGGAGTGTATTAGAGGGTTCAACGTCACCCCTCCACTTT | CAWSVLEGSTSPLHF
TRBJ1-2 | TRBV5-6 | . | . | TGTGCCAGCAGCTTGGGACAGTTACACAATGGCTACACCTTC | CASSLGQLHNGYTF
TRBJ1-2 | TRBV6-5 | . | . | TGTGCCAGCGCGGGGAGGGTTAACTATGGCTACACCTTC | CASAGRVNYGYTF
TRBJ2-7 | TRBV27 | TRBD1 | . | TGTGCCAGCAGTTTAGCGGCAGGGGGCTACGAGCAGTACTTC | CASSLAAGGYEQYF
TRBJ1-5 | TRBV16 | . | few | TGTGCCAGCAGCCCCTGGGACGGGGGTAATCAGCCCCAGCATTTT | CASSPWDGGNQPQHF
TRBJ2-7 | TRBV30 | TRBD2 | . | TGTGCCTGGAGTGGTAGCGGGGGGGCCTACGAGCAGTACTTC | CAWSGSGGAYEQYF
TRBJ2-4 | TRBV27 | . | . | TGTGCCACCGGGCCGGGGGGCGGAAACATTCAGTACTTC | CATGPGGGNIQYF
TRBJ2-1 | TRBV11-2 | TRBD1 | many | TGTGCCAGCAGCTTCATGGGACAGCCACTCAATGAGCAGTTCTTC | CASSFMGQPLNEQFF
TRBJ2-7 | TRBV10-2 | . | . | TGCGCCAGCAGTGACCCAGGGAACGTCCACGAGCAGTACTTC | CASSDPGNVHEQYF
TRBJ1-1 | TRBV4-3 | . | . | TGCGCCAGCAGCCAAGATTCCGGGAGAAAAGAAGCTTTCTTT | CASSQDSGRKEAFF
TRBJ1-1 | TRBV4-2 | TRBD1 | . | TGTGCCAGCAGCCTCACACCGGACAGGGGGGACACTGAAGCTTTCTTT | CASSLTPDRGDTEAFF
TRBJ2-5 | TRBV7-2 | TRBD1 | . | TGTGCCAGCAGCCCGACAGGGGAAAGCTTAGAGACCCAGTACTTC | CASSPTGESLETQYF